The rows below give T cell receptor beta chains drawn from one sample of a study of cytomegalovirus exposure and HLA in healthy donors. Data came from immunoSEQ multiplex PCR; TCRdb stores just in-frame clones and leaves some out. The sample carries roughly 67,000 clones, roughly 80% recorded once. Specimen: PBMCs. The receptors were gathered from a woman aged 30 to 39 in good health and CMV-seronegative. Both conserved end residues are part of each CDR3. A D gene is named only where the DNA matches it firmly. Clone size is given for some rows only: seen once, a few or many times, or a class if the clone is expanded.

D	J	V	size	CDR3	DNA
NA	TRBJ2-2	TRBV19	NA	CASSITRLDPGELFF	TGTGCCAGTAGTATAACCCGACTAGATCCCGGGGAGCTGTTTTTT
TRBD1	TRBJ1-1	TRBV6-4	NA	CASSRDRDTEAFF	TGTGCCAGCAGTCGGGACAGGGACACTGAAGCTTTCTTT
NA	TRBJ2-3	TRBV20-1	once	CSAGMPDTQYF	TGCAGTGCCGGTATGCCAGATACGCAGTATTTT
TRBD1	TRBJ2-5	TRBV5-1	NA	CASSPGQGGETQYF	TGCGCCAGTTCTCCGGGACAGGGTGGAGAGACCCAGTACTTC
NA	TRBJ1-6	TRBV5-4	NA	CASSSLVGDSPLHF	TGTGCCAGCAGCTCGCTGGTCGGGGATTCACCCCTCCACTTT
TRBD1	TRBJ2-7	TRBV4-1	NA	CASSQMDGTVRYEQYF	TGCGCCAGCAGCCAGATGGACGGGACAGTCAGATACGAGCAGTACTTC
NA	TRBJ1-2	TRBV2	NA	CASSERARGYGYTF	TGTGCCAGCAGTGAGCGGGCCAGGGGCTATGGCTACACCTTC
TRBD2	TRBJ2-5	TRBV7-6	few	CASSLIGGGVETQYF	TGTGCCAGCAGCTTAATCGGCGGGGGGGTAGAGACCCAGTACTTC
TRBD2	TRBJ2-2	TRBV6-4	NA	CASSDGRDAGELFF	TGTGCCAGCAGTGACGGGAGGGACGCCGGGGAGCTGTTTTTT
NA	TRBJ1-5	TRBV21-1	NA	CASSRNRAGGNQPQHF	TGTGCCAGCAGCAGGAACAGGGCAGGTGGCAATCAGCCCCAGCATTTT
NA	TRBJ1-1	TRBV7-9	NA	CASSQTDLNTEAFF	TGTGCCAGCAGCCAGACAGATTTGAACACTGAAGCTTTCTTT
NA	TRBJ1-1	TRBV5-5	few	CASSLATGSNTEAFF	TGTGCCAGCAGCTTGGCCACAGGGTCGAACACTGAAGCTTTCTTT
TRBD2	TRBJ2-7	TRBV7-2	once	CASSVSGGTYEQYF	TGTGCCAGCAGCGTTAGCGGGGGGACATACGAGCAGTACTTC
TRBD2	TRBJ2-7	TRBV5-1	NA	CASIASGDGEQYF	TGCGCCAGTATAGCTAGCGGGGACGGGGAGCAGTACTTC
NA	TRBJ1-3	TRBV11-2	NA	CASSFLTGSQGNTIYF	TGTGCCAGCAGCTTCCTGACAGGAAGCCAAGGAAACACCATATATTTT
NA	TRBJ2-6	TRBV7-6	NA	CASSLGGTASGANVLTF	TGTGCCAGCAGCTTAGGCGGGACAGCCTCTGGGGCCAACGTCCTGACTTTC
TRBD1	TRBJ1-5	TRBV11-3	NA	CASSLEIARGQWSNQPQHF	TGTGCCAGCAGCTTAGAGATTGCCAGGGGGCAGTGGAGCAATCAGCCCCAGCATTTT
NA	TRBJ2-7	TRBV9	NA	CASSARDIGPYEQYF	TGTGCCAGCAGCGCCCGGGACATTGGACCCTACGAGCAGTACTTC
TRBD1	TRBJ1-2	TRBV6-1	NA	CASRGQGGVYGYTF	TGTGCCAGCAGAGGACAGGGTGGGGTCTATGGCTACACCTTC
NA	TRBJ2-4	TRBV20-1	NA	CSADSFDIQYF	TGCAGTGCCGACAGTTTTGACATTCAGTACTTC
NA	TRBJ1-2	TRBV19	NA	CASSPGPWEGYTF	TGTGCCAGTAGTCCTGGACCGTGGGAGGGCTACACCTTC
TRBD2	TRBJ2-1	TRBV27	few	CASSLRSLAGSYNEQFF	TGTGCCAGCAGTCTACGTTCCCTAGCGGGGTCCTACAATGAGCAGTTCTTC
NA	TRBJ2-2	TRBV7-2	NA	CASGTENTGELFF	TGTGCCAGCGGTACAGAGAACACCGGGGAGCTGTTTTTT
NA	TRBJ1-4	TRBV5-1	few	CASSASISTNEKLFF	TGCGCCAGCAGCGCCAGTATATCAACTAATGAAAAACTGTTTTTT
NA	TRBJ2-7	TRBV2	NA	CASSDNAGGFYEQYF	TGTGCCAGCAGTGACAACGCTGGGGGGTTCTACGAGCAGTACTTC